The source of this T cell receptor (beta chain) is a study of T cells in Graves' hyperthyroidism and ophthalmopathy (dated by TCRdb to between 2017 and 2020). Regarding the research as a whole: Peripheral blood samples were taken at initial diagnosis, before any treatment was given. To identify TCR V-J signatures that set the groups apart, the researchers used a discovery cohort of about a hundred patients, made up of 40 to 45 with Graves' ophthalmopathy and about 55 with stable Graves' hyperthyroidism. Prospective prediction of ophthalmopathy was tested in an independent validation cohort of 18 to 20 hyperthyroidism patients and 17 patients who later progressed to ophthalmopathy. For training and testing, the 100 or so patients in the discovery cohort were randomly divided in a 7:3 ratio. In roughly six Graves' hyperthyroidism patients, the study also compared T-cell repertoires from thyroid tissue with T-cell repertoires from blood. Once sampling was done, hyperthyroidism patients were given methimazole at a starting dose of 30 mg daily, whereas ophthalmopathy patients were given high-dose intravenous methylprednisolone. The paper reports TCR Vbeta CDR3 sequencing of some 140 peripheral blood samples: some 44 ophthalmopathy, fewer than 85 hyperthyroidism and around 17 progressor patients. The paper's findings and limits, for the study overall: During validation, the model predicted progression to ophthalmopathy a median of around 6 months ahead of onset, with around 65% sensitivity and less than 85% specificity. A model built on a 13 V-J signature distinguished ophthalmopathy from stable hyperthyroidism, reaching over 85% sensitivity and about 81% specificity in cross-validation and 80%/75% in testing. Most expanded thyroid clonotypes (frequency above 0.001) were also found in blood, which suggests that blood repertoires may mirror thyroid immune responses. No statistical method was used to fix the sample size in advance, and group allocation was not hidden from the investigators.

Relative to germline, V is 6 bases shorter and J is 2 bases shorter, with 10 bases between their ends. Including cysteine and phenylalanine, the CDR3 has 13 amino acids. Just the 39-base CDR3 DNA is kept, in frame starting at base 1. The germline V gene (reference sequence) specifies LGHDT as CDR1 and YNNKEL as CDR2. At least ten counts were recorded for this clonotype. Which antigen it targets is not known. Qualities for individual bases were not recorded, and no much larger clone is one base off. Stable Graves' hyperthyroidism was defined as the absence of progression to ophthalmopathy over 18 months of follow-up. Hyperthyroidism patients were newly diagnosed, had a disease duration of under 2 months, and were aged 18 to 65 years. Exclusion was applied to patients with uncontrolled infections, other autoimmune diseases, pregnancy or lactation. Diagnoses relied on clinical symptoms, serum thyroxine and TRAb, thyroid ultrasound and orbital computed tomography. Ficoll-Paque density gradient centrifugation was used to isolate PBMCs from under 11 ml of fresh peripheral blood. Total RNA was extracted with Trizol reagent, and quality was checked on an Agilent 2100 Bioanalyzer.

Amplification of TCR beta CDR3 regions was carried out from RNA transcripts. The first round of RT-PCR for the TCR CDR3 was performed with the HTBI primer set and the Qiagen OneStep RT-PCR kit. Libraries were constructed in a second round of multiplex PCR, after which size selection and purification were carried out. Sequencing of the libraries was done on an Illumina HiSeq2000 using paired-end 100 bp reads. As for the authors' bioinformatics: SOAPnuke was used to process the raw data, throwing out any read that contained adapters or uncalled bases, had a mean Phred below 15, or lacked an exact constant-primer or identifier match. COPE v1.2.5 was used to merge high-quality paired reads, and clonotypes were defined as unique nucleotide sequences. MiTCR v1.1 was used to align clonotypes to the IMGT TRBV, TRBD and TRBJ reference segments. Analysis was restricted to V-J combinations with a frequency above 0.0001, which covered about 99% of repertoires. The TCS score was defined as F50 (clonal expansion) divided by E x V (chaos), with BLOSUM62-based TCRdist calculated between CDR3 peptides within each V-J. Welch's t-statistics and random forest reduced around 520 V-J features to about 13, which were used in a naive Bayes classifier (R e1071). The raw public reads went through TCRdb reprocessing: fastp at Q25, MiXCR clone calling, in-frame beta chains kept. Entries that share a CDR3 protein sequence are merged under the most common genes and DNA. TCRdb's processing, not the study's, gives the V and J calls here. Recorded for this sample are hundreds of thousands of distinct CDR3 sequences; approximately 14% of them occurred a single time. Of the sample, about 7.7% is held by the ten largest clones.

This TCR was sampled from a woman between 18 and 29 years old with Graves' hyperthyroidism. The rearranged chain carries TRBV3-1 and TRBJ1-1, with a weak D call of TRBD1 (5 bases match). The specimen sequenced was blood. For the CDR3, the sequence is CASREQVNTEAFF. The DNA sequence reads TGTGCCAGCAGGGAACAGGTAAACACTGAAGCTTTCTTT.